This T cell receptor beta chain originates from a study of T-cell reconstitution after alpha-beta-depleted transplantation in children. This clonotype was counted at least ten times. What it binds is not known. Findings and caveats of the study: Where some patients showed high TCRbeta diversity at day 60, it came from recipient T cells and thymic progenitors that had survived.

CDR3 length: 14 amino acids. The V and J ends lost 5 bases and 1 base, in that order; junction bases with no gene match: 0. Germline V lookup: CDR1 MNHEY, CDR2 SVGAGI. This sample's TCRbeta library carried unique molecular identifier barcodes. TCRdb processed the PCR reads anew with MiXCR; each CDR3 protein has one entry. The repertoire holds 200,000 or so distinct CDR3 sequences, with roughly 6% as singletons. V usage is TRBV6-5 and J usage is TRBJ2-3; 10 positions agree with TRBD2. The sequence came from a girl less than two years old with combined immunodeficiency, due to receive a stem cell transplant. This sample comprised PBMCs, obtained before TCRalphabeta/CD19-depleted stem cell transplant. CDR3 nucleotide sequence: TGTGCCAGCAGTACTAGCGGGGGCACAGATACGCAGTATTTT. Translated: CASSTSGGTDTQYF.